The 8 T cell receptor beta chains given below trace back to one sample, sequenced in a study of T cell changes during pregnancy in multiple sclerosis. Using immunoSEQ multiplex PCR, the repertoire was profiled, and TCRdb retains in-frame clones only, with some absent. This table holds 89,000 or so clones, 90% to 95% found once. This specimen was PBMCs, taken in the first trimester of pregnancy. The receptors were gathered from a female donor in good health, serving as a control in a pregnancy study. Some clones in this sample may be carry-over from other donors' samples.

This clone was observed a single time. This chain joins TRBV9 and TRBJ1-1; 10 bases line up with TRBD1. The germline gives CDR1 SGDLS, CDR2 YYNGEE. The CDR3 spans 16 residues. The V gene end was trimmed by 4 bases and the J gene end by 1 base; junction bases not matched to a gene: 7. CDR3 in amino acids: CASSSQTGGANTEAFF. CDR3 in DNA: TGTGCCAGCAGCTCTCAGACAGGGGGCGCGAACACTGAAGCTTTCTTT. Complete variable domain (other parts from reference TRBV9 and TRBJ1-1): DSGVTQTPKHLITATGQRVTLRCSPRSGDLSVYWYQQSLDQGLQFLIQYYNGEERAKGNILERFSAQQFPDLHSELNLSSLELGDSALYFCASSSQTGGANTEAFFGQGTRLTVV.

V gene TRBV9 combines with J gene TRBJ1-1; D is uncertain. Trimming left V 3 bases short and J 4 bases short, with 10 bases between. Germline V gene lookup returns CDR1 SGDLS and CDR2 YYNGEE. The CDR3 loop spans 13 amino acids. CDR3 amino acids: CASSALGGTEAFF. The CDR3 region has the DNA TGTGCCAGCAGCGCCCTGGGAGGCACTGAAGCTTTCTTT.

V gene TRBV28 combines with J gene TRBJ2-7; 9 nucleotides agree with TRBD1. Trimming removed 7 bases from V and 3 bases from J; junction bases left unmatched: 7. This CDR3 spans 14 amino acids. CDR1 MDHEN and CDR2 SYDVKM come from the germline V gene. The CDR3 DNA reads TGTGCCAGCACCTCGACAGGGGGTGGCTACGAGCAGTACTTC. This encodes CASTSTGGGYEQYF.

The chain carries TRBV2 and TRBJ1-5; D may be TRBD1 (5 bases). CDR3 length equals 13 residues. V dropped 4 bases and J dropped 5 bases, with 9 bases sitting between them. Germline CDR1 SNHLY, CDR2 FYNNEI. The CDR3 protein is CASSVWGDQPQHF. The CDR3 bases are TGTGCCAGCAGTGTTTGGGGGGATCAGCCCCAGCATTTT. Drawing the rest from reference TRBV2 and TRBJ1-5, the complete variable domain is EPEVTQTPSHQVTQMGQEVILRCVPISNHLYFYWYRQILGQKVEFLVSFYNNEISEKSEIFDDQFSVERPDGSNFTLKIRSTKLEDSAMYFCASSVWGDQPQHFGDGTRLSIL.

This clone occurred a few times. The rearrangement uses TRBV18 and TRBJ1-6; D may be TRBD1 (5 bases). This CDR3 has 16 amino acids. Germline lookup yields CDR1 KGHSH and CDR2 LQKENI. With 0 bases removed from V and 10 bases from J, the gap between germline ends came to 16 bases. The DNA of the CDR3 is TGTGCCAGCTCACCACCTGCCGGGACTTGGGAATCACCCCTCCACTTT. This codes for CASSPPAGTWESPLHF.

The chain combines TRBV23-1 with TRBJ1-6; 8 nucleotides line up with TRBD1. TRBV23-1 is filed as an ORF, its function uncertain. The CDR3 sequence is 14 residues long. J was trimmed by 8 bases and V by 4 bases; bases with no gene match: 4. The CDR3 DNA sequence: TGCGCCAGCAGTCCGGGACAGGAACATTCACCCCTCCACTTT. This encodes CASSPGQEHSPLHF.

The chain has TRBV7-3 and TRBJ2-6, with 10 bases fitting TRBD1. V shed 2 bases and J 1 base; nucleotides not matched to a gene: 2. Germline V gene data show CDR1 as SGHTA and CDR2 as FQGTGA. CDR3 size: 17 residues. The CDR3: CASSLPGQGSGANVLTF. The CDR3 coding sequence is TGTGCCAGCAGCTTACCGGGACAGGGGTCTGGGGCCAACGTCCTGACTTTC.

CDR3 residues: CASSSQGQPQHF. CDR3 sequence (DNA): TGTGCCAGCAGCTCCCAGGGTCAGCCCCAGCATTTT. The chain couples TRBV7-6 to TRBJ1-5, with D possibly being TRBD1 (5 bases). From germline, CDR1 is SGHVS and CDR2 FNYEAQ. The CDR3 runs 12 residues. The V end lost 4 bases, the J end lost 6 bases, and 7 bases lay between the germline ends.